This entry describes one T cell receptor beta chain. This sample was taken from a study of control samples from healthy donors and cancer patients. Clones were read by immunoSEQ multiplex PCR, and TCRdb kept only the in-frame ones, dropping some. The sample holds about 130,000 clones, approximately 92% seen once. The V and J ends lost 2 bases and 0 bases respectively, with 9 bases between them. This CDR3 comprises 15 residues. The V gene's germline CDR1 is MGHRA and CDR2 YSYEKL. The sequence derives from a man aged 80 or over with head and neck cancer. The genes are TRBV4-1 and TRBJ2-3; tentative D call: TRBD2 (6 bases). Sequencing input: PBMCs. The CDR3 spells CASSQLATSTDTQYF. CDR3 sequence (DNA): TGCGCCAGCAGCCAACTAGCGACTAGCACAGATACGCAGTATTTT.